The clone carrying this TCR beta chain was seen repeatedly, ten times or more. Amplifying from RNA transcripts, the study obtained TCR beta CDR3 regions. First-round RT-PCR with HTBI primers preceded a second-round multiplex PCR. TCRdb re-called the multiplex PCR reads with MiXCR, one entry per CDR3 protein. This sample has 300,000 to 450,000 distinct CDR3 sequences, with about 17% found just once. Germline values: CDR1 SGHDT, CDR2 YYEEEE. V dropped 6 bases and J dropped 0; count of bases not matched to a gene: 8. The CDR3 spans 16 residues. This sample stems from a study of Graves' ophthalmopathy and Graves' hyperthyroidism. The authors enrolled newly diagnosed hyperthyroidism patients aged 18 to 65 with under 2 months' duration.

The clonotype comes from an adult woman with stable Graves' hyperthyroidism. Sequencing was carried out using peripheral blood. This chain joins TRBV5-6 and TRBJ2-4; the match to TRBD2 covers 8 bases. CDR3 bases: TGTGCCAGCACCAACGGGGCGGGGGGAGCCAAAAACATTCAGTACTTC. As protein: CASTNGAGGAKNIQYF.